The sequence of this T cell receptor (beta chain) was determined in a study of blood T cell repertoires in COVID-19. CDR3 length: 14 residues. Germline V gene sequence: CDR1 SGHNT, CDR2 YYREEE (reference sequence). V was trimmed by 0 bases and J by 2 bases, leaving 8 bases between them. Assay used: immunoSEQ multiplex PCR; TCRdb lists only in-frame clones, some missing. Of approximately 300,000 clones in the sample, more than 85% are singletons; the top ten hold approximately 4.3%. The specimen sequenced was peripheral blood. The receptor's source is a man aged 35 to 55 with acute or convalescent COVID-19. The chain recombines TRBV5-4 with TRBJ1-1; a possible D gene is TRBD1 (5 bases). The CDR3 spells CASSLETVNTEAFF. The CDR3 region has the DNA TGTGCCAGCAGCTTGGAGACAGTAAACACTGAAGCTTTCTTT.